This TCR beta chain stems from a study of T cells after yellow fever vaccination. TCRdb re-analysed the 5' RACE reads in MiXCR, keeping a single row per CDR3 protein. The sample shows about 150,000 distinct CDR3 sequences, approximately 6.6% of them seen only once. CDR1 and CDR2 from the germline V gene are SGHTA and FQGNSA. The length of the CDR3 is 16 residues. The V gene end was trimmed by 0 bases and the J gene end by 3 bases; junction bases not matched to a gene: 4. The genes are TRBV7-2 and TRBJ2-7; 11 bases are a match to TRBD2. The clonotype originates from a man aged 30 to 45 who received the YFV17D yellow fever vaccine. The sample was CD4+ T cells sorted from PBMCs, taken 10 days after the yellow fever booster vaccination. In DNA, the CDR3 is TGTGCCAGCAGCTTAGCGTCGACTAGCGGGAACTACGAGCAGTACTTC. Amino acid sequence: CASSLASTSGNYEQYF.